The clone carrying this T cell receptor beta chain has at least ten counts. Separate cDNA molecules each had unique molecular identifiers attached to them. TCRdb reprocessed the 5' RACE reads with MiXCR, giving one entry per CDR3 protein. This sample has around 28,000 distinct CDR3 sequences, with over 4.5% found just once. The CDR3 totals 17 residues. Germline CDR1 is SGHKS and CDR2 is YYEKEE (reference sequence). The V end was cut by 2 bases, the J end by 0 bases, with 12 bases between. This specimen belongs to a study of early T cells in non-severe SARS-CoV-2 infection. Sequencing was carried out using whole blood. This chain connects TRBV5-5 to TRBJ2-6, with D possibly being TRBD1 (6 bases). This receptor was obtained from an adult who was a healthcare worker with PCR-confirmed SARS-CoV-2 infection or an uninfected control (not recorded which). In nucleotides, the CDR3 is TGTGCCAGCAGCTTTCCCGACAGGCCCTCTGGGGCCAACGTCCTGACTTTC. It encodes CASSFPDRPSGANVLTF. The full variable domain, completed using reference TRBV5-5 and TRBJ2-6, is DAGVTQSPTHLIKTRGQQVTLRCSPISGHKSVSWYQQVLGQGPQFIFQYYEKEERGRGNFPDRFSARQFPNYSSELNVNALLLGDSALYLCASSFPDRPSGANVLTFGAGSRLTVL.